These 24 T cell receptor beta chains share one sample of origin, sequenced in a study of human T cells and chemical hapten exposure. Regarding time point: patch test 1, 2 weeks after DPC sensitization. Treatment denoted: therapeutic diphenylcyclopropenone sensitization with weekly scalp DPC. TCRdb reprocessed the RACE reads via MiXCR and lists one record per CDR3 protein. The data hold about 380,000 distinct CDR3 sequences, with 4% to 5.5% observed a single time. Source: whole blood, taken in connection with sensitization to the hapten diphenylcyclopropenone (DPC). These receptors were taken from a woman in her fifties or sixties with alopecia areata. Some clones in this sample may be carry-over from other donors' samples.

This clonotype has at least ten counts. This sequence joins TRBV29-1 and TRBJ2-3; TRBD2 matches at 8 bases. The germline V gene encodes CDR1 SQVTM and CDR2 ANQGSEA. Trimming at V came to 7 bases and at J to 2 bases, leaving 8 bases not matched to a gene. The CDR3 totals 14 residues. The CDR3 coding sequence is TGCAGCGCTCCGGGACTAGGTTACACAGATACGCAGTATTTT. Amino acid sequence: CSAPGLGYTDTQYF.

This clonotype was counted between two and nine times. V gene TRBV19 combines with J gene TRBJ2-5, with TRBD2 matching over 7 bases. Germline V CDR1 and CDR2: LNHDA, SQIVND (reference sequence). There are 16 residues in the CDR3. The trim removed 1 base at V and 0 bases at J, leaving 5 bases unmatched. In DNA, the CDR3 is TGTGCCAGTAGTATAGGCGGGAGCCCGTACCAAGAGACCCAGTACTTC. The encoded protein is CASSIGGSPYQETQYF. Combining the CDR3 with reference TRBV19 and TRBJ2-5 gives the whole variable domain DGGITQSPKYLFRKEGQNVTLSCEQNLNHDAMYWYRQDPGQGLRLIYYSQIVNDFQKGDIAEGYSVSREKKESFPLTVTSAQKNPTAFYLCASSIGGSPYQETQYFGPGTRLLVL.

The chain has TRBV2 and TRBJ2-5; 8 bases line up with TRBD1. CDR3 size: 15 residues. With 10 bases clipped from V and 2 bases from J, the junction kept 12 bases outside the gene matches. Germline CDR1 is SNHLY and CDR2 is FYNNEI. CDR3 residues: CATAMTGAPQETQYF. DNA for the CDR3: TGTGCCACCGCTATGACAGGGGCCCCGCAAGAGACCCAGTACTTC. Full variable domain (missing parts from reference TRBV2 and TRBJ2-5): EPEVTQTPSHQVTQMGQEVILRCVPISNHLYFYWYRQILGQKVEFLVSFYNNEISEKSEIFDDQFSVERPDGSNFTLKIRSTKLEDSAMYFCATAMTGAPQETQYFGPGTRLLVL.

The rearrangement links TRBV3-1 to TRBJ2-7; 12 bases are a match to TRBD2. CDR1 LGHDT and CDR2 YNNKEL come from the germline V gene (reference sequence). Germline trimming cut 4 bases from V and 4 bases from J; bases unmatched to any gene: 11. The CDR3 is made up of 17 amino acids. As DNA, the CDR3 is TGTGCCAGCAGCCTCCTAGCGGGGGGGCAAAAAGCGTACGAGCAGTACTTC. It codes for CASSLLAGGQKAYEQYF.

The CDR3 nucleotides read TGTGCCAGCAGTTTCAACATGGTAGAGACCCAGTACTTC. Amino acid sequence: CASSFNMVETQYF. This chain links TRBV12-3 or TRBV12-4 with TRBJ2-5; D ambiguous. The CDR3 sequence is 13 residues long. Trimming left V 3 bases short and J 4 bases short, with 9 bases between.

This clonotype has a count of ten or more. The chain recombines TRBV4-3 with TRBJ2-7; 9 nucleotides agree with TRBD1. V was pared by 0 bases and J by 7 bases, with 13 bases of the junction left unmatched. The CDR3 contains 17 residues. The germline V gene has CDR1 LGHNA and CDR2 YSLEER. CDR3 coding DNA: TGCGCCAGCAGCCAAGATCGGGCGACAGGGGGAGTTGGAGAGCAGTACTTC. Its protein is CASSQDRATGGVGEQYF.

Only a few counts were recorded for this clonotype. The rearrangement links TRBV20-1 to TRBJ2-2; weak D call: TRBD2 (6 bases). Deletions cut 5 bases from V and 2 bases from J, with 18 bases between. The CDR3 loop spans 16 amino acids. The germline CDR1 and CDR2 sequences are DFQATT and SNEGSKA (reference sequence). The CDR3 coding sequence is TGCAGTGCTTTCCACCCCTCCGGGGGAAACACCGGGGAGCTGTTTTTT. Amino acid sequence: CSAFHPSGGNTGELFF.

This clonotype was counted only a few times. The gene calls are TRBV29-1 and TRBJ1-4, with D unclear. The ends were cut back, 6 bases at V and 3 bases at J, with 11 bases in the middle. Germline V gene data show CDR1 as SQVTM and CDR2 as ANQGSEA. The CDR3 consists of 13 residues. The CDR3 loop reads CSVWTGSNEKLFF. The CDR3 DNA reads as TGCAGCGTATGGACGGGTTCTAATGAAAAACTGTTTTTT.

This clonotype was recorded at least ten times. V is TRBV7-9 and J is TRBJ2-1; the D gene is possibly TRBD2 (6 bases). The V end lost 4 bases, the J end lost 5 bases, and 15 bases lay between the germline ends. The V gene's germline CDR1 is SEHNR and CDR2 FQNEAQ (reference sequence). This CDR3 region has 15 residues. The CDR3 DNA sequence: TGTGCCAGCAGCTCTCTAACGGGGAGGAACAATGAGCAGTTCTTC. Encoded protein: CASSSLTGRNNEQFF.

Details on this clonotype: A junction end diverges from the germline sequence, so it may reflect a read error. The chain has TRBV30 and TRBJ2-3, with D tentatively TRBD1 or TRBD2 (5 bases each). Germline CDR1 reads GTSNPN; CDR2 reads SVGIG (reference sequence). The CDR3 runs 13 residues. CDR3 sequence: CDWDQGSTDTQYF. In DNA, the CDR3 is TGTGACTGGGACCAGGGCTCAACAGATACGCAGTATTTT.

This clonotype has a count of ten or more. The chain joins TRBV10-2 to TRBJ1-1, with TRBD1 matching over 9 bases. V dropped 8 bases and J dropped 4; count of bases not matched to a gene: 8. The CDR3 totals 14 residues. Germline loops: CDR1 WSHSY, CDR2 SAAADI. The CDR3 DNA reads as TGCGCCAGCTCACAGGGGGCGAGAGGCACTGAAGCTTTCTTT. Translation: CASSQGARGTEAFF.

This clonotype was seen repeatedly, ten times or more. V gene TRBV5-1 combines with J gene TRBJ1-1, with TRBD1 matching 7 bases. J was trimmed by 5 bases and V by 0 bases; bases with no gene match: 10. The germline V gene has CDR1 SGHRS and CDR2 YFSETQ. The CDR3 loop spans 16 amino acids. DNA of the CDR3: TGCGCCAGCAGCTTGGAGGGGGCGCGAGGTTGGACTGAAGCTTTCTTT. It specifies CASSLEGARGWTEAFF.

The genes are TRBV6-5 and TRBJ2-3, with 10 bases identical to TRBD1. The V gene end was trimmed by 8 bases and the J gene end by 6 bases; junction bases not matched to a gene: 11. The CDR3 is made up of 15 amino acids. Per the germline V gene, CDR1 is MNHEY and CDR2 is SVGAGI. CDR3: CASGPGTGAADTQYF. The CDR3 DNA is TGTGCCAGCGGACCCGGGACAGGGGCCGCCGATACGCAGTATTTT.

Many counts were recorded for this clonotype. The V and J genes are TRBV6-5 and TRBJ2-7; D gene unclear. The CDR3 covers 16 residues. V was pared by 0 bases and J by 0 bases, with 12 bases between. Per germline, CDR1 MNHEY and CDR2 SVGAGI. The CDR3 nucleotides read TGTGCCAGCAGTTACTCTCAGGCCTCGAGCTCCTACGAGCAGTACTTC. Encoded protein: CASSYSQASSSYEQYF.

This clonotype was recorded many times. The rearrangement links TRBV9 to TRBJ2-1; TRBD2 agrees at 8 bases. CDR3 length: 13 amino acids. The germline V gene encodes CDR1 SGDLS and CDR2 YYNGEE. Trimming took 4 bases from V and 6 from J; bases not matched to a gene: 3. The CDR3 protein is CASSQGLVNEQFF. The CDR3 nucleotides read TGTGCCAGCAGCCAGGGACTAGTCAATGAGCAGTTCTTC.

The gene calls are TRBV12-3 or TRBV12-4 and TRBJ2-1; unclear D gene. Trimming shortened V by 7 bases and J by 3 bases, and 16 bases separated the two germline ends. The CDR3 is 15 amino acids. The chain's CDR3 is CASTLNHLHYNEQFF. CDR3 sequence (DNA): TGTGCCAGCACCCTGAATCATTTACACTACAATGAGCAGTTCTTC.

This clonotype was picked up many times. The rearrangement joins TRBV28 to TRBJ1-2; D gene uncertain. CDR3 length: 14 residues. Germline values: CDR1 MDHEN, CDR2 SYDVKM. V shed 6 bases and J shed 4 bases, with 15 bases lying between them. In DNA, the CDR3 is TGTGCCAGCAGCTCACGGAACATCCTCTATGGCTACACCTTC. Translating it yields CASSSRNILYGYTF.

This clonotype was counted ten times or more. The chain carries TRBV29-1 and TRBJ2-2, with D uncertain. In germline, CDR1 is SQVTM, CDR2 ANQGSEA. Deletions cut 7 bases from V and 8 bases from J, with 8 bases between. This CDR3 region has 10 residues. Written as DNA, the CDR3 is TGCAGCGCAGGAGAAGGGGAGCTGTTTTTT. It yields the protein CSAGEGELFF.

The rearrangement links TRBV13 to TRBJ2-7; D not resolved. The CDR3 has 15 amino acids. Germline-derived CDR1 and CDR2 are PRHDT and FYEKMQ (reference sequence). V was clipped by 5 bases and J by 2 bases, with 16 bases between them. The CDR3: CASSHRTSSTYEQYF. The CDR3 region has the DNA TGTGCCAGCAGCCACCGAACGTCCAGCACCTACGAGCAGTACTTC. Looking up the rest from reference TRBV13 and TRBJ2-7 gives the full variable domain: AAGVIQSPRHLIKEKRETATLKCYPIPRHDTVYWYQQGPGQDPQFLISFYEKMQSDKGSIPDRFSAQQFSDYHSELNMSSLELGDSALYFCASSHRTSSTYEQYFGPGTRLTVT.

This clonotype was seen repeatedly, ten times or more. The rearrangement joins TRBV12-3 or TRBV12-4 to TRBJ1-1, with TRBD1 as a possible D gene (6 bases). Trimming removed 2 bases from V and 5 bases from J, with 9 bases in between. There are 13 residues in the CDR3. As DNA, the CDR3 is TGTGCCAGCAGTTTAAGGGGGAGTACTGAAGCTTTCTTT. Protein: CASSLRGSTEAFF.

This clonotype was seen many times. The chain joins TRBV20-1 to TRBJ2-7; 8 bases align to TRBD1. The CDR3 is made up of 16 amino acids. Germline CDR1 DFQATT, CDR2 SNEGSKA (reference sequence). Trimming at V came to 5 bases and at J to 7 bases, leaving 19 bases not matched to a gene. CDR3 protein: CSAPSPRTGPETEQYF. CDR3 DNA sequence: TGCAGTGCTCCGTCCCCACGGACAGGGCCAGAGACTGAGCAGTACTTC.

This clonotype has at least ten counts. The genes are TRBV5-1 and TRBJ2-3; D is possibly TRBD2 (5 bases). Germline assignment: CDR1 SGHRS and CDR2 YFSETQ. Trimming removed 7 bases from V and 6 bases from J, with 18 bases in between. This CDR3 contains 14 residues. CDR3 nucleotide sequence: TGCGCCAGCGCCCCCACGGCGGGCGGCGATACGCAGTATTTT. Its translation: CASAPTAGGDTQYF.

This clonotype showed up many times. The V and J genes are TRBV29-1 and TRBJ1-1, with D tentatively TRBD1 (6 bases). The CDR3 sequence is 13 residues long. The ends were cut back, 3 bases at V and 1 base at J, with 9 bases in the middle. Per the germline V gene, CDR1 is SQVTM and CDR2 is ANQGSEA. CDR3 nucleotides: TGCAGCGTTGATCGGACAGCGAACACTGAAGCTTTCTTT. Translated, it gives CSVDRTANTEAFF.

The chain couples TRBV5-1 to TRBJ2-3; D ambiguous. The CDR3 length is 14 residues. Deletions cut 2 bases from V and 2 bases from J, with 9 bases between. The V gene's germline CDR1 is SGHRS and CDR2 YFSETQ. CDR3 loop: CASSFRTNTDTQYF. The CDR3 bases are TGCGCCAGCAGCTTTAGGACCAACACAGATACGCAGTATTTT.